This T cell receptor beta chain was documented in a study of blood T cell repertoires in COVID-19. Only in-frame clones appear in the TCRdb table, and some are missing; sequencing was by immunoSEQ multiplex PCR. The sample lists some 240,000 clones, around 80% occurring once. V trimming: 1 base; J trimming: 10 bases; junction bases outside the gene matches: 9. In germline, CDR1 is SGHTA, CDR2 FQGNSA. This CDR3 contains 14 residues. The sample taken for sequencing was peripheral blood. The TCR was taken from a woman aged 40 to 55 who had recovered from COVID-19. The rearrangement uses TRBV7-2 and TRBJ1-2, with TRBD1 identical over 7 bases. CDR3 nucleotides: TGTGCCAGCAGCTTAGAAAGACAGGGTAGAGACTACACCTTC. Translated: CASSLERQGRDYTF.